This T cell receptor (beta chain) derives from a study of T-cell reconstitution after alpha-beta-depleted transplantation in children (TCRdb year 2016). As for the study more broadly: The study quantitatively tracked T-cell immune reconstitution after TCRalphabeta/CD19-depleted allogeneic hematopoietic cell transplantation in children using TCR repertoire profiling.

V has 7 bases trimmed and J has 6 bases trimmed; junction bases matching no gene number 13. CDR3 length: 15 amino acids, cysteine to phenylalanine. Here the CDR3 DNA is all that survives: 45 bases in frame from base 1. From a lookup of the germline V gene, CDR1 and CDR2 are SGHTA and FQGNSA. To prepare the library, PCR was applied. Sequenced on an Illumina HiSeq 2500. Molecular barcoding was employed in the preparation of TCR libraries, with unique molecular identifiers being used to normalize TCRbeta repertoire quantification. The public reads were quality trimmed at Q25 with fastp and then assembled into clones with MiXCR by TCRdb, keeping productive beta chains. A single entry per CDR3 protein holds the most common genes and DNA from its merged rows. Here the sample has roughly 100,000 distinct CDR3 sequences; roughly 8.3% occur a single time. The ten biggest clones cover about 7% of the sample.

The table lists this clonotype with many counts. The target of this receptor is not known. No clone much larger than this one lies a single base away; base qualities are absent. The input for sequencing was PBMCs from the stem cell graft donor, taken from the stem cell graft. This receptor was obtained from a human donor who donated a stem cell graft to a child with congenital amegakaryocytic thrombocytopenia. The rearranged segments are TRBV7-2 and TRBJ2-3, with 7 central nucleotides matching TRBD1. The nucleotide sequence reads as follows: TGTGCCAGCACCGTTACAGGGGCCCGATCGGATACGCAGTATTTT. It translates as CASTVTGARSDTQYF. When the CDR3 is completed using the reference TRBV7-2 and TRBJ2-3 genes on either side, the full variable domain is GAGVSQSPSNKVTEKGKDVELRCDPISGHTALYWYRQSLGQGLEFLIYFQGNSAPDKSGLPSDRFSAERTGGSVSTLTIQRTQQEDSAVYLCASTVTGARSDTQYFGPGTRLTVL.